The rows below give T cell receptor beta chains drawn from one sample of a study of pediatric ulcerative colitis. Data came from immunoSEQ multiplex PCR; TCRdb stores just in-frame clones and leaves some out. The profile shows some 25,000 clones, 70% to 75% of them singletons. The sequenced sample was gut tissue. The receptor set was obtained from a boy aged 10-17 years with severe ulcerative colitis. CDR3s include the opening cysteine and the closing phenylalanine or tryptophan. The order of the fields is J gene, V gene, D gene, clone size, CDR3 protein, CDR3 DNA. D genes are given only for firm matches. The size entry is marked missing in some rows and otherwise reads once, few, many or a size class.

TRBJ1-5 TRBV6-6 - few CASSYGGNNQPQHF TGTGCCAGCAGTTATGGGGGAAACAATCAGCCCCAGCATTTT
TRBJ1-1 TRBV6-6 - - CASRIRDDTEAFF TGTGCCAGCAGAATCCGGGACGACACTGAAGCTTTCTTT
TRBJ2-2 TRBV11-2 TRBD1 - CASSRDRVVTGELFF TGTGCCAGCAGCCGGGACAGGGTCGTTACCGGGGAGCTGTTTTTT
TRBJ2-1 TRBV7-9 - - CASSLSWDPTHLGYNEQFF TGTGCCAGCAGCTTAAGTTGGGATCCCACACATTTGGGCTACAATGAGCAGTTCTTC
TRBJ2-3 TRBV6-5 - - CASSYDGGGSTDTQYF TGTGCCAGCAGTTACGATGGGGGAGGCAGCACAGATACGCAGTATTTT
TRBJ2-1 TRBV27 - - CASSITGNEQFF TGTGCCAGCAGTATCACAGGGAATGAGCAGTTCTTC
TRBJ2-1 TRBV2 TRBD2 few CASSESAGGLGEQFF TGTGCCAGCAGTGAATCTGCGGGAGGGCTCGGTGAGCAGTTCTTC
TRBJ2-1 TRBV11-2 TRBD1 - CASSLDRREQFF TGTGCCAGCAGCTTGGACAGGAGGGAGCAGTTCTTC
TRBJ2-7 TRBV4-2 - - CASSQEPDGSYEQYF TGTGCCAGCAGCCAAGAACCCGACGGCTCCTACGAGCAGTACTTC
TRBJ2-1 TRBV10-3 TRBD2 - CATLGLAGGFYNEQFF TGTGCCACCCTCGGACTAGCGGGAGGCTTCTACAATGAGCAGTTCTTC
TRBJ1-1 TRBV19 - - CASSSGLGWAAFF TGTGCCAGTAGTTCGGGCCTGGGTTGGGCAGCTTTCTTT
TRBJ2-4 TRBV21-1 - - CASSKFLGQGDFRMDIQYF TGTGCCAGCAGCAAATTTCTGGGACAGGGTGATTTCCGGATGGACATTCAGTACTTC
TRBJ2-5 TRBV6-1 TRBD2 - CASSGGGISGIQETQYF TGTGCCAGCAGTGGGGGGGGGATATCAGGTATCCAAGAGACCCAGTACTTC
TRBJ1-4 TRBV29-1 TRBD1 - CSAKTGAYNEKLFF TGCAGCGCCAAAACAGGGGCCTATAATGAAAAACTGTTTTTT
TRBJ2-3 TRBV5-4 TRBD2 - CASSSGTSSVDTQYF TGTGCCAGCAGCTCCGGGACTAGCTCGGTCGATACGCAGTATTTT
TRBJ1-3 TRBV5-6 - - CASSLARGNTIYF TGTGCCAGCAGCTTGGCCAGGGGAAACACCATATATTTT
TRBJ2-3 TRBV27 - - CASAGWDTQYF TGTGCCAGCGCCGGGTGGGATACGCAGTATTTT
TRBJ1-4 TRBV5-1 - once CASSRTGPATNEKLFF TGCGCCAGCAGCCGCACAGGCCCTGCAACTAATGAAAAACTGTTTTTT
TRBJ2-7 TRBV11-2 TRBD1 - CASNTGTGLRGSYEQYF TGTGCCAGCAACACCGGGACAGGGCTCAGGGGATCCTACGAGCAGTACTTC
TRBJ2-3 TRBV7-6 - - CASSQGMSSTDTQYF TGTGCCAGCAGCCAAGGAATGTCAAGCACAGATACGCAGTATTTT
TRBJ2-2 TRBV4-2 - once CASSQSTLGGTGELFF TGTGCCAGCAGCCAGTCAACGCTAGGTGGCACCGGGGAGCTGTTTTTT
TRBJ1-2 TRBV6-6 - - CASRPTQYGYTF TGTGCCAGCAGACCAACACAGTATGGCTACACCTTC
TRBJ2-6 TRBV18 - few CASSPQGSGANVLTF TGTGCCAGCTCACCACAGGGGTCTGGGGCCAACGTCCTGACTTTC
TRBJ1-3 TRBV5-1 - - CASSSAGEIGNTIYF TGCGCCAGCAGCTCAGCAGGCGAAATTGGAAACACCATATATTTT
TRBJ2-5 TRBV4-2 TRBD1 - CASSQVKGAQETQYF TGTGCCAGCAGCCAAGTCAAGGGGGCCCAAGAGACCCAGTACTTC
TRBJ2-5 TRBV19 TRBD2 - CASKGLAGGLETQYF TGTGCCAGTAAAGGACTAGCGGGAGGTCTTGAGACCCAGTACTTC
TRBJ2-1 TRBV25-1 - - CASSRGELQYNEQFF TGTGCCAGCTCGAGAGGGGAGCTGCAATACAATGAGCAGTTCTTC
TRBJ2-7 TRBV15 - - CATSRVGGPYEQYF TGTGCCACCAGCAGAGTCGGCGGACCCTACGAGCAGTACTTC
TRBJ2-7 TRBV6-1 - once CASSVQSYEQYF TGTGCCAGCAGTGTACAGTCATACGAGCAGTACTTC
TRBJ2-5 TRBV2 TRBD2 - CASSPGLAGKETQYF TGTGCCAGCAGCCCCGGCCTAGCGGGGAAAGAGACCCAGTACTTC
TRBJ1-2 TRBV29-1 TRBD1 - CSVEDSDRSYTF TGCAGCGTTGAAGATTCGGACAGGTCCTACACCTTC
TRBJ2-7 TRBV6-5 - - CASSYSPAQGYEQYF TGTGCCAGCAGTTACTCCCCCGCCCAGGGCTACGAGCAGTACTTC
TRBJ2-7 TRBV6-5 - - CASRRAVDYEQYF TGTGCCAGCAGACGAGCAGTCGACTACGAGCAGTACTTC
TRBJ2-5 TRBV10-3 TRBD2 - CAISVTSGALETQYF TGTGCCATCAGTGTCACTAGCGGGGCCTTAGAGACCCAGTACTTC
TRBJ1-4 TRBV6-6 - - CASRSDRTTNEKLFF TGTGCCAGCAGGTCAGACAGAACAACTAATGAAAAACTGTTTTTT
TRBJ1-4 TRBV6-6 - - CASSYHGSQEKLFF TGTGCCAGCAGTTACCACGGATCCCAGGAAAAACTGTTTTTT
TRBJ1-2 TRBV13 - - CASSSPGIPPNYGYTF TGTGCCAGCAGCTCCCCCGGGATCCCACCTAACTATGGCTACACCTTC
TRBJ1-1 TRBV6-6 - - CASSYPGERGGTEAFF TGTGCCAGCAGTTACCCGGGGGAACGCGGGGGGACTGAAGCTTTCTTT
TRBJ1-2 TRBV30 - - CAWSSGGAGYGYTF TGTGCCTGGAGTTCAGGTGGGGCCGGCTATGGCTACACCTTC
TRBJ2-1 TRBV7-2 TRBD1 few CASSLATGLAFF TGTGCCAGCAGCTTGGCGACAGGGTTGGCGTTCTTC
TRBJ2-7 TRBV18 TRBD2 - CASSPQASGAYEQYF TGTGCCAGCTCACCTCAGGCTAGCGGAGCCTACGAGCAGTACTTC
TRBJ2-1 TRBV11-2 - - CASSLSPGASYNEQFF TGTGCCAGCAGCTTATCCCCGGGAGCCTCCTACAATGAGCAGTTCTTC
TRBJ2-7 TRBV4-3 - - CASSQAGVTYEQYF TGCGCCAGCAGCCAAGCGGGAGTGACGTACGAGCAGTACTTC
TRBJ2-6 TRBV2 TRBD1 once CASCTTGTGSSGANVLTF TGTGCCAGCTGTACAACCGGGACAGGGTCCTCTGGGGCCAACGTCCTGACTTTC
TRBJ1-1 TRBV25-1 TRBD1 - CASSVNRGQKAEAFF TGTGCCAGCAGTGTAAACAGGGGCCAGAAGGCTGAAGCTTTCTTT
TRBJ2-2 TRBV10-3 - - CAISESRTGELFF TGTGCCATCAGTGAGTCCCGGACCGGGGAGCTGTTTTTT
TRBJ1-3 TRBV6-5 - - CASSPRVSGNTIYF TGTGCCAGCAGTCCCAGGGTTAGTGGAAACACCATATATTTT
TRBJ2-5 TRBV5-1 - - CASSSPSGNQETQYF TGCGCCAGCAGCTCCCCAAGCGGAAACCAAGAGACCCAGTACTTC
TRBJ1-4 TRBV2 - - CASSGMVELFF TGTGCCAGCAGTGGGATGGTTGAACTGTTTTTT
TRBJ1-1 TRBV7-6 TRBD1 - CASSSSQGANTEAFF TGTGCCAGCAGCTCATCCCAGGGGGCTAACACTGAAGCTTTCTTT
TRBJ2-2 TRBV6-4 TRBD2 - CASSGLAGNTGELFF TGTGCCAGCAGTGGACTAGCGGGAAACACCGGGGAGCTGTTTTTT
TRBJ2-7 TRBV10-2 - few CASSGAARYEQYF TGCGCCAGCAGTGGAGCGGCTCGCTACGAGCAGTACTTC
TRBJ2-2 TRBV10-1 TRBD2 few CASRRETVGELFF TGCGCCAGCAGGCGGGAGACGGTCGGGGAGCTGTTTTTT
TRBJ1-1 TRBV4-1 - - CASSQVTRPEAFF TGCGCCAGCAGCCAAGTGACTCGCCCTGAAGCTTTCTTT
TRBJ1-1 TRBV18 - - CASSPNVRGIEAFF TGTGCCAGCTCACCAAATGTAAGGGGCATTGAAGCTTTCTTT
TRBJ2-3 TRBV2 - - CASHRVSTDTQYF TGTGCCAGCCACAGGGTGAGCACAGATACGCAGTATTTT
TRBJ2-7 TRBV7-2 - - CASSLSTYEQYF TGTGCCAGCAGCCTCTCGACCTACGAGCAGTACTTC
TRBJ1-1 TRBV4-3 TRBD1 - CASSPRGGGLDEAFF TGCGCCAGCAGCCCTAGGGGAGGGGGCTTGGATGAAGCTTTCTTT
TRBJ2-1 TRBV25-1 - - CASSVPIGTYHNEQFF TGTGCCAGCAGTGTACCAATTGGGACCTACCACAATGAGCAGTTCTTC